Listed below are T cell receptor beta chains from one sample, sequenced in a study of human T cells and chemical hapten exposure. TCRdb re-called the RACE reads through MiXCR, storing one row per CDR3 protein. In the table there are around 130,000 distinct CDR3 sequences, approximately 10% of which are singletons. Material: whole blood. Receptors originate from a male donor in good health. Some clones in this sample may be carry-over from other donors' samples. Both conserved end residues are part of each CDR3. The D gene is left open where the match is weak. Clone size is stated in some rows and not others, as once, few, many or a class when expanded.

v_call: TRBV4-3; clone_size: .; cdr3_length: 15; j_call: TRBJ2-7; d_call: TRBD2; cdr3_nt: TGCGCCAGCAGCCAAGATAGCGGGACGGGAGTCGAGCAGTACTTC; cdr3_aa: CASSQDSGTGVEQYF
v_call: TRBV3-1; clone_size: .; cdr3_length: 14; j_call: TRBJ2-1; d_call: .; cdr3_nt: TGTGCCAGCAGCCAAGAGGTTAGGGGTACTGAGCAGTTCTTC; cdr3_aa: CASSQEVRGTEQFF
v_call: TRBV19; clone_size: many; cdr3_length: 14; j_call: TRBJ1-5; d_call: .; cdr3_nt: TGTGCCAGTAGTACGACAGGTTTCAATCAGCCCCAGCATTTT; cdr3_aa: CASSTTGFNQPQHF
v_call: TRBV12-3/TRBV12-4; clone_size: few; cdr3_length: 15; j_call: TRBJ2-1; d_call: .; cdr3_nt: TGTGCCAGCAGTTTGTGGGGGGGGCATAACAATGAGCAGTTCTTC; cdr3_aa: CASSLWGGHNNEQFF
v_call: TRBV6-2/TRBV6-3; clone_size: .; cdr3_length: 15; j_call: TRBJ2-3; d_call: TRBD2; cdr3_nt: TGTGCCAGCAGTTACAGCGGGAGGGTCCGGGGTACGCAGTATTTT; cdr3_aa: CASSYSGRVRGTQYF
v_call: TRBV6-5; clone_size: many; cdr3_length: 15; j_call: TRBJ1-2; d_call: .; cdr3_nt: TGTGCCAGCAGTTACTCTCAGACAGTCAACTATGGCTACACCTTC; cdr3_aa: CASSYSQTVNYGYTF
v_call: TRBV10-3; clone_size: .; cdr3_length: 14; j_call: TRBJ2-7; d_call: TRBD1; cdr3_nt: TGTGCCATCTCTACCGGGACAGGCACCTACGAGCAGTACTTC; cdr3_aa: CAISTGTGTYEQYF
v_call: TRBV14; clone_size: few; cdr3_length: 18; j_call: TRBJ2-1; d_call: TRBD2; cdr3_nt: TGTGCCAGCAGCCAAGAGGGTAGCGGGCCGAGCTCCTACAATGAGCAGTTCTTC; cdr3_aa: CASSQEGSGPSSYNEQFF
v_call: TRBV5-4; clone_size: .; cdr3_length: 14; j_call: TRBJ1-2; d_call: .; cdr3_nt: TGTGCCAGCAGCAGATACTCCGACAGCTATGGCTACACCTTC; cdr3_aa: CASSRYSDSYGYTF
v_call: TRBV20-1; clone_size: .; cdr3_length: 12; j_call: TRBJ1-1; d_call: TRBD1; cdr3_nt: TGCAGTGCTTCCGACAGGGCGACTGAAGCTTTCTTT; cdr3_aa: CSASDRATEAFF
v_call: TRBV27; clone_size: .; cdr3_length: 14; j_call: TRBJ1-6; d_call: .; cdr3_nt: TGTGCCAGCAGTTTCGCAGGATCTAATTCACCCCTCCACTTT; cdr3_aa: CASSFAGSNSPLHF
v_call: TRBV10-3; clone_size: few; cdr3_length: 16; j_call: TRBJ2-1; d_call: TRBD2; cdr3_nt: TGTGCCATCTTAGCAACCGGGACTAGCGGAAACAATGAGCAGTTCTTC; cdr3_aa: CAILATGTSGNNEQFF
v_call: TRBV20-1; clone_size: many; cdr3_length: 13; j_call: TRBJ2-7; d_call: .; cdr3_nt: TGCAGTGCTAGGGGAGGGGGCAGCTACGAGCAGTACTTC; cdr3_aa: CSARGGGSYEQYF
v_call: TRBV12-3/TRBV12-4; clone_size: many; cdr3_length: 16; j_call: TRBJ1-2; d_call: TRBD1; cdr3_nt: TGTGCCAGCAGTTTCCAAAACGGGGGACAGAACTATGGCTACACCTTC; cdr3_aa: CASSFQNGGQNYGYTF
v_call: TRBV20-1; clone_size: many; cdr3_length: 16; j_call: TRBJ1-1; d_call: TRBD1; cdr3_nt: TGCAGTGCTAGAGATCTGGGACAGGGAAGTGTCACTGAAGCTTTCTTT; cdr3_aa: CSARDLGQGSVTEAFF
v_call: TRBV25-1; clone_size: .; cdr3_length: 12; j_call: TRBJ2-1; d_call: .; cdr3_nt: TGTGCCAGCAACGGGGACGGGAATGAGCAGTTCTTC; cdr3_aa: CASNGDGNEQFF
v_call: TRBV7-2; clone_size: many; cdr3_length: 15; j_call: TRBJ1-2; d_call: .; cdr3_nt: TGTGCCAGCAGCTTAGGGGGCAGGGCTAACTATGGCTACACCTTC; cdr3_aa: CASSLGGRANYGYTF
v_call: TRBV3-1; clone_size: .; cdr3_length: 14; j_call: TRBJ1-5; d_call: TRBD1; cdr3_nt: TGTGCCGGCAGCCATACCTCAGGGGGACAGCCCCAGCATTTT; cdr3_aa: CAGSHTSGGQPQHF
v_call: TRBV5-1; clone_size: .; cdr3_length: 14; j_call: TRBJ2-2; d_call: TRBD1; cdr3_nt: TGCGCCAGCACCAGGACAGGGGATGTCGGGGAGCTGTTTTTT; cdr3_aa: CASTRTGDVGELFF
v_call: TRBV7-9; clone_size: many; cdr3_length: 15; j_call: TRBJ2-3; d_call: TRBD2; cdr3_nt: TGTGCCAGCAGCCTTAGCGGGAAAAGGACAGATACGCAGTATTTT; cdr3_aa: CASSLSGKRTDTQYF
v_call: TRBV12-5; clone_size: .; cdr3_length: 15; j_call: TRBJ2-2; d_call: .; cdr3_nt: TGTGCTAGTGACGGACAGAACGCAGCCACCGGGGAGCTGTTTTTT; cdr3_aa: CASDGQNAATGELFF
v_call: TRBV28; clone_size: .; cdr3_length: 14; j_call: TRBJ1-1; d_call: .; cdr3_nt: TGTGCCAGCAGTTTTCAAAGGGGCACGACTGAAGCTTTCTTT; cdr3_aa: CASSFQRGTTEAFF
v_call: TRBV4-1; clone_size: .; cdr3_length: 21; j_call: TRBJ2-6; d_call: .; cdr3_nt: TGCGCCAGCAGCCAAGATCGGGGGTCAGGGTTGGGGGCTCCTGGGGCCAACGTCCTGACTTTC; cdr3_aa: CASSQDRGSGLGAPGANVLTF
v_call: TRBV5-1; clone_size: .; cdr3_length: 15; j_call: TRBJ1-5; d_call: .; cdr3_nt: TGCGCCAGCAGCCCGGAGGGAGACAGTTATCAGCCCCAGCATTTT; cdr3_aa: CASSPEGDSYQPQHF
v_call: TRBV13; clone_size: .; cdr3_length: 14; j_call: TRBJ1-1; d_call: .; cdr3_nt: TGTGCCAGCAGCCCAGGGGTTTTGAACACTGAAGCTTTCTTT; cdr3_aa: CASSPGVLNTEAFF
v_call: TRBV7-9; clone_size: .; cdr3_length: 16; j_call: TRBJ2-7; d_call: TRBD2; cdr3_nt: TGTGCCAGCCAGCCCCGGGGGGGCAGTAGAACCTACGAGCAGTACTTC; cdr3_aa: CASQPRGGSRTYEQYF
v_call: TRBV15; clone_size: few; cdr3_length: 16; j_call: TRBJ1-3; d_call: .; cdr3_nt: TGTGCCACCAGCCCTACCCGACTGATCTCTGGAAACACCATATATTTT; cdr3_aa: CATSPTRLISGNTIYF
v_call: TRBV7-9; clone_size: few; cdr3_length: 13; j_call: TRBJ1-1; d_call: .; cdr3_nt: TGTGCCAACCTTAACAGCTTGGGCACTGAAGCTTTCTTT; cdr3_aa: CANLNSLGTEAFF
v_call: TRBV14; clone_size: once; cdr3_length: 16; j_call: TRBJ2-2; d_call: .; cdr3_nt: TGTGCCAGCAGCCAAATACTAGCTGACTACACCGGGGAGCTGTTTTTT; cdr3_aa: CASSQILADYTGELFF
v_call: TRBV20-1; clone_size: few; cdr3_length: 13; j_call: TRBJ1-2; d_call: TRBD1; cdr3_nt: TGCAGTGCTGGGCAGGGGGAGAGTTATGGCTACACCTTC; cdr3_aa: CSAGQGESYGYTF
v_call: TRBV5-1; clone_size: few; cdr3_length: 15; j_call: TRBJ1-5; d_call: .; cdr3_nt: TGCGCCAGCAGCTTGGGTGGGATAAGCAATCAGCCCCAGCATTTT; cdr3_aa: CASSLGGISNQPQHF
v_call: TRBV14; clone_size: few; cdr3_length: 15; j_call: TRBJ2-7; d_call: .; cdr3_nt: TGTGCCAGCAGCCCCCAGCGGAATCTGGGGGGCGAGCAGTACTTC; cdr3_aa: CASSPQRNLGGEQYF
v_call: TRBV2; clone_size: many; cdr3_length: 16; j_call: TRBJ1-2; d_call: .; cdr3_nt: TGTGCCAGCAGACCCAAGGAAGGGGTTTTCACCTATGGCTACACCTTC; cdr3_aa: CASRPKEGVFTYGYTF
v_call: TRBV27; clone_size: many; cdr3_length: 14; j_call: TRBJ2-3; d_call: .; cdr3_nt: TGTGCCAGCAGTTTAGCAGGACGCACAGATACGCAGTATTTT; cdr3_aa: CASSLAGRTDTQYF
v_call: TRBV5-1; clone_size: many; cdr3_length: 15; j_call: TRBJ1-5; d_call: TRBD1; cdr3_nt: TGCGCCAGCAGCCCCGGACAGGGCGGCAATCAGCCCCAGCATTTT; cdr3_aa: CASSPGQGGNQPQHF
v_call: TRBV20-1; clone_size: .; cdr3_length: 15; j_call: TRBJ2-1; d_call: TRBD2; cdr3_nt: TGCAGTGCTAGGGGCGGGGGGGCTTGGTACAATGAGCAGTTCTTC; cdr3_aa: CSARGGGAWYNEQFF
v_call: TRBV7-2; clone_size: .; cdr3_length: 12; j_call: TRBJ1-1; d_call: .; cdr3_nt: TGTGCCAGCAGCTCTTTGGAGCTCCGAGCTTTCTTT; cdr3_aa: CASSSLELRAFF
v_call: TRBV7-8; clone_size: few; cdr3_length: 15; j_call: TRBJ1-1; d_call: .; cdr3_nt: TGTGCCAGCAGCCCCCTGACAGGCCTGAACACTGAAGCTTTCTTT; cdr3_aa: CASSPLTGLNTEAFF
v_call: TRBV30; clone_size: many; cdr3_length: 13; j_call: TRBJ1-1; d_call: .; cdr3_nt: TGTGCCTGGAGCTTTGACAAGAACACTGAAGCTTTCTTT; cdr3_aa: CAWSFDKNTEAFF
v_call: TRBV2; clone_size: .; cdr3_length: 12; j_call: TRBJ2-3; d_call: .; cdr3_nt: TGTGCCAGCACCTTGACAGGAGATACGCAGTATTTT; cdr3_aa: CASTLTGDTQYF
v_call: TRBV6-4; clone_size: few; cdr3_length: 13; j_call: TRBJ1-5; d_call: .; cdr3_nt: TGTGCCAGCAGTGACGACGTCGGTCAGCCCCAGCATTTT; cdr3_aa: CASSDDVGQPQHF
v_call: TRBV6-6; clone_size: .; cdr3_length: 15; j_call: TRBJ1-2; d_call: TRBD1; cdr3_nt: TGTGCCAGCAGCCCAGGACAGGGAGGGAGCTATGGCTACACCTTC; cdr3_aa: CASSPGQGGSYGYTF
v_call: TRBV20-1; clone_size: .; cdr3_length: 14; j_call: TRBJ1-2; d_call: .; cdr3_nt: TGCAGTGCCGAAGATGGGGTCAGGGTGTCTGGCTACACCTTC; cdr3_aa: CSAEDGVRVSGYTF
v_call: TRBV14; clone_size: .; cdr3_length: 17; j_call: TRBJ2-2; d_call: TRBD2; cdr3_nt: TGTGCCAGCAGCCCACGACTAGCGGGAGCATTCACCGGGGAGCTGTTTTTT; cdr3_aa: CASSPRLAGAFTGELFF